Each of the 31 T cell receptor delta chains below was sequenced from the same sample in a study of gamma-delta T cells after stem cell transplantation (dated by TCRdb to the mid-2010s). Library preparation was by RT-PCR. The instrument given in TCRdb is Illumina MiSeq. TCRdb reran clone calling on the public reads with CATT; rows sharing one DNA sequence were then combined. This sample has under 1,500 delta-chain clones in its table, and 2.4% of those were observed once. Clones ranked in the top ten supply around 30% of the sample. The sample taken for sequencing was gamma-delta T cells. Receptor source: a human donor. It is not recorded whose cells these are; they may come from a transplant donor.

This clone was detected a few times. This DNA's translation differs at residue 8 from TCRdb's protein, which comes from a much larger clone; a read error is likely, and the protein shown is translated from the DNA. The V gene is TRDV2, the J gene TRDJ1, with 7 bases aligning to TRDD3. Germline V CDR1 and CDR2: GEAIGNYY, EKD. The CDR3 totals 19 residues. J lost 2 bases, V lost 5 bases, and 22 bases had no gene match. This chain's CDR3 is CACVSVGGAGGPGTDKLIF. In nucleotides, the CDR3 is TGTGCCTGTGTCAGTGTGGGTGGAGCTGGGGGGCCTGGTACCGATAAACTCATCTTT.

A note on this clone: The TCRdb protein comes from a much larger clone and disagrees with this DNA's translation at residue 4, likely due to a read error; the protein given here is derived from the DNA. The chain recombines TRDV2 with TRDJ1, with TRDD3 matching over 7 bases. V lost 5 bases to trimming and J lost 2 bases; unmatched junction nucleotides: 22. The CDR3 runs 19 residues. From germline, CDR1 is GEAIGNYY and CDR2 EKD. The CDR3 is CACASVGEAGGPGTDKLIF. CDR3 DNA sequence: TGTGCCTGTGCCAGTGTGGGTGAAGCTGGGGGGCCTGGTACCGATAAACTCATCTTT.

As to this clone: A read error is the likely source, as a far larger clone sits one nucleotide away. Other DNA sequences within the sample encode an identical CDR3. The V gene is TRDV2, the J gene TRDJ3; D uncertain. Germline V gene sequence: CDR1 GEAIGNYY, CDR2 EKD. V was cut by 3 bases and J by 0 bases, with 11 bases left in between. There are 17 residues in the CDR3. CDR3 coding DNA: TGTGCCTGTGACCCACTAAAAAGCTCCTGGGACACCCGACAGATGTTTTTC. This codes for CACDPLKSSWDTRQMFF.

For this clone: TCRdb has a much larger clone's protein, which differs at residue 17 from the translation of this DNA, likely because of a read error; what is shown is the protein translated from the DNA. The J gene is TRDJ3, the V gene TRDV2, with TRDD3 identical over 11 bases. This CDR3 contains 19 residues. CDR1 GEAIGNYY and CDR2 EKD come from the germline V gene. Written as DNA, the CDR3 is TGTGCCTGTGACACCGCTGGGGGATACCCGGACTGGGACACCCGACAGACGTTTTTC. Translated, it gives CACDTAGGYPDWDTRQTFF.

This clone was counted only a few times. The V call is TRDV2, the J call TRDJ1; 8 bases agree with TRDD3. Germline CDR1 reads GEAIGNYY; CDR2 reads EKD. V gave up 3 bases and J gave up 7 bases; unmatched junction bases: 18. The CDR3 is made up of 17 amino acids. CDR3 in DNA: TGTGCCTGTGACCCCGTGGTGGGGGATTCCCCTGGCGGTAAACTCATCTTT. Its protein product is CACDPVVGDSPGGKLIF.

Comments on this clone: Translating this DNA gives a protein that differs at residue 9 from the TCRdb one, which belongs to a much larger clone; a read error is likely, and the protein shown is this translation. V is TRDV2 and J is TRDJ1, with 9 bases that match TRDD3. Germline V gene lookup returns CDR1 GEAIGNYY and CDR2 EKD. Trimming at V came to 3 bases and at J to 5 bases, leaving 18 bases not matched to a gene. This CDR3 has 18 residues. CDR3 loop: CACDAYWGTRGEGDKLIF. DNA for the CDR3: TGTGCCTGTGACGCGTACTGGGGGACACGCGGAGAAGGGGATAAACTCATCTTT.

By sample share, this clone is medium-sized. This likely reflects a read error, since a far larger clone is one base away. The chain employs TRDV2 and TRDJ1; possibly TRDD3 for D (5 bases). In germline, CDR1 is GEAIGNYY, CDR2 EKD. This CDR3 has 18 amino acids. For the CDR3, the DNA is TGTGCCTGTGGCACCGTACGTGGATGGGGCTCGGCGGACGATAAACTCATCTTT. Translation: CACGTVRGWGSADDKLIF.

Regarding this clone: The protein given by TCRdb reflects a much larger clone and differs at residue 12 from this DNA's translation, likely from a read error; the protein shown is the DNA's translation. J is TRDJ3 and V is TRDV2; maybe TRDD3 (6 bases). This CDR3 has 20 residues. Trimming pared 3 bases from V and 2 bases from J, leaving 22 bases between. The germline CDR1 and CDR2 sequences are GEAIGNYY and EKD. The CDR3 protein is CACDRTSGGLSPWDTRQMFF. As DNA, the CDR3 is TGTGCCTGTGACCGAACTTCCGGGGGACTGAGCCCCTGGGACACCCGACAGATGTTTTTC.

With regard to this clone: A far larger clone is off by one base, so a read error is likely. The chain recombines TRDV2 with TRDJ3; 13 bases map to TRDD3. CDR1 and CDR2 (germline): GEAIGNYY, EKD. CDR3 length: 26 residues. CDR3 protein: CACDTVGGTGGYVERHSSCDTRQMFF. Written as DNA, the CDR3 is TGTGCCTGTGACACCGTAGGGGGTACTGGGGGATACGTGGAACGACATAGCTCCTGCGACACCCGACAGATGTTTTTC.

With regard to this clone: Given a far larger clone just one base away, this is likely a sequencing read error. The chain joins TRDV2 to TRDJ2, with D uncertain. The CDR3 extends over 21 amino acids. Trimming stripped 2 bases from V and 3 bases from J, with 30 bases between. Germline CDR1 is GEAIGNYY and CDR2 is EKD. CDR3 sequence reads: CACDSVGLSIRPPALTAQLFF. In DNA, the CDR3 is TGTGCCTGTGACAGCGTAGGGCTCTCTATTCGTCCCCCCGCCCTGACAGCACAACTCTTCTTT.

This clone appeared a few times. The TCRdb protein comes from a much larger clone and disagrees with this DNA's translation at residue 7, likely due to a read error; the protein given here is derived from the DNA. The chain combines TRDV2 with TRDJ3, with D perhaps TRDD3 (5 bases). The V gene's germline CDR1 is GEAIGNYY and CDR2 EKD. Trimming cost V 2 bases and J 0 bases, with 16 bases left between them. This CDR3 contains 19 residues. CDR3 loop: CACDRVDGESSWDTRQMFF. For the CDR3, the DNA is TGTGCCTGTGACAGAGTGGATGGGGAAAGCTCCTGGGACACCCGACAGATGTTTTTC.

This clone was counted only a few times. This DNA's translation differs at residue 8 from TCRdb's protein, which comes from a much larger clone; a read error is likely, and the protein shown is translated from the DNA. The genes are TRDV2 and TRDJ1; D not resolved. Germline V gene data show CDR1 as GEAIGNYY and CDR2 as EKD. CDR3 length: 17 amino acids. Trimming cost V 0 bases and J 0 bases, with 16 bases left between them. For the CDR3, the DNA is TGTGCCTGTGACACCGTCGGGAGACCTATGTACACCGATAAACTCATCTTT. Its translation is CACDTVGRPMYTDKLIF.

This clone ranks as hyperexpanded. Other nucleotide sequences in the sample specify the same CDR3. J is TRDJ1 and V is TRDV2; 7 bases align to TRDD3. This CDR3 is 16 amino acids long. Per germline, CDR1 GEAIGNYY and CDR2 EKD. With V trimmed by 0 bases and J by 3 bases, 9 bases remained unmatched. The CDR3 sequence is CACDTVGGTISDKLIF. DNA for the CDR3: TGTGCCTGTGACACCGTTGGGGGAACAATCTCCGATAAACTCATCTTT.

This clone was observed a handful of times. The protein held in TCRdb is that of a much larger clone and does not match this DNA's translation at residue 3, likely because of a read error; the protein shown is translated from the DNA. The rearrangement joins TRDV2 to TRDJ1; the match to TRDD3 covers 13 bases. The CDR3 runs to 19 residues. In germline, CDR1 is GEAIGNYY, CDR2 EKD. CDR3 loop: CARDTLLGDTQEVTDKLIF. The CDR3 nucleotides read TGTGCCCGTGACACACTACTGGGGGATACGCAGGAGGTCACCGATAAACTCATCTTT.

For this clone: A single base is all that separates this from a far larger clone, so a read error is likely. At the DNA level, this CDR3 is encoded by other sequences in the same sample as well. V and J are TRDV2 and TRDJ1; TRDD3 matches 11 bases. This CDR3 contains 17 residues. Germline V gives CDR1 GEAIGNYY, CDR2 EKD. Here the CDR3 reads CACDALGDTVGTDKLIF. CDR3 nucleotide sequence: TGCGCCTGTGACGCATTGGGGGATACGGTCGGCACCGATAAACTCATCTTT.

In the case of this clone: The protein recorded in TCRdb matches a much larger clone and deviates from this DNA's translation at residue 5, suggesting a read error; the protein here is obtained by translating the DNA. This rearrangement joins TRDV2 to TRDJ3; TRDD3 is a possible D gene (6 bases). CDR1 GEAIGNYY and CDR2 EKD come from the germline V gene. This CDR3 region has 19 residues. Trimming removed 2 bases from V and 0 bases from J, with 16 bases in between. The chain's CDR3 is CACDKVAGESSWDTRQMFF. The CDR3 DNA reads TGTGCCTGTGACAAAGTGGCTGGGGAAAGCTCCTGGGACACCCGACAGATGTTTTTC.

Of note for this clone: The protein in TCRdb stems from a much larger clone and differs at residue 3 from this DNA's translation, likely a read error; here the protein is translated from the DNA. The chain carries TRDV2 and TRDJ1; 8 nucleotides line up with TRDD3. The germline V gene has CDR1 GEAIGNYY and CDR2 EKD. This CDR3 has 17 residues. The DNA for the CDR3 is TGTGCCTATGACACCGTCGGTGGGGGATCGCCCGCGGGGTTACTCATCTTT. It encodes CAYDTVGGGSPAGLLIF.

Regarding this clone: The protein held in TCRdb is that of a much larger clone and does not match this DNA's translation at residue 14, likely because of a read error; the protein shown is translated from the DNA. The J gene is TRDJ3, the V gene TRDV2, with a tentative D call TRDD3 (6 bases). CDR1 and CDR2 from the germline V gene are GEAIGNYY and EKD. The CDR3 is made up of 19 amino acids. DNA of the CDR3: TGTGCCTGTGACAGAGTGGCTGGGGAAAGCTCCTGGGACGCCCGACAGATGTTTTTC. It specifies CACDRVAGESSWDARQMFF.

This clone was found a few times. The rearrangement uses TRDV2 and TRDJ1; tentative D call: TRDD2 (5 bases). Trimming removed 3 bases at V and 1 base at J, with 23 bases between. Per the germline V gene, CDR1 is GEAIGNYY and CDR2 is EKD. This CDR3 spans 18 amino acids. CDR3 sequence (DNA): TGTGCCTGTGACGCCCTAATCCCTACCTCCCTCGTCACCGATAAACTCATCTTT. Its protein product is CACDALIPTSLVTDKLIF.

On this clone: The protein held in TCRdb is that of a much larger clone and does not match this DNA's translation at residue 9, likely because of a read error; the protein shown is translated from the DNA. The chain couples TRDV2 to TRDJ1, with a weak D call TRDD3 (6 bases). Trimming took off 0 bases at V and 0 bases at J, with 19 bases between the two ends. CDR1 is GEAIGNYY, CDR2 EKD, per germline. The CDR3 spans 18 residues. CDR3 sequence (DNA): TGTGCCTGTGACACCGTCGGGGGGACACGACGTTACACCGATAAACTCATCTTT. Its protein product is CACDTVGGTRRYTDKLIF.

This clone was observed a handful of times. TCRdb's listed protein matches a much larger clone and diverges from this DNA's translation at residue 14, likely through a read error; the protein shown comes from the DNA. The rearrangement links TRDV1 to TRDJ1; D is unclear. The germline gives CDR1 TSWWSYY, CDR2 QGS. This CDR3 contains 16 residues. The CDR3 region is CALGACLRPDDSKPIF. The CDR3 nucleotides are TGTGCTCTTGGGGCATGCCTCCGCCCGGATGATTCTAAACCCATCTTT.

By its share, this clone is large. Other DNA sequences in the sample encode the same CDR3. This chain uses TRDV2 with TRDJ1; TRDD3 agrees at 10 bases. This CDR3 region has 16 residues. Germline CDR1 reads GEAIGNYY; CDR2 reads EKD. V lost 4 bases, J lost 0 bases, and 7 bases stayed unmatched. The CDR3 DNA sequence: TGTGCCTGTGATCTACTGGGGGATTCGAACACCGATAAACTCATCTTT. Its translation is CACDLLGDSNTDKLIF.

By sample share, this clone is hyperexpanded. Other DNA sequences of this sample code for an identical CDR3. CDR3 DNA sequence: TGTGCCTGTGACGCGTACTGGGGGATACGCGGAGAAGGGGATAAACTCATCTTT. Protein sequence: CACDAYWGIRGEGDKLIF. The V and J genes are TRDV2 and TRDJ1, with 13 bases matching TRDD3. Germline V CDR1 and CDR2: GEAIGNYY, EKD. The CDR3 runs to 18 residues. After removal of 3 bases from V and 5 bases from J, the junction contained 14 bases not matched to a gene.

Relative to its sample, this clone is hyperexpanded (1% or more). This sample also contains other DNA sequences that code for the same CDR3. The V gene is TRDV2, the J gene TRDJ1; D is possibly TRDD3 (6 bases). The germline V gene encodes CDR1 GEAIGNYY and CDR2 EKD. This CDR3 is built from 17 residues. V was trimmed by 1 base and J by 4 bases, leaving 21 bases between them. The CDR3 loop is CACDTTELGYRNDKLIF. CDR3 nucleotide sequence: TGTGCCTGTGACACGACTGAGTTAGGATACAGGAACGATAAACTCATCTTT.

This clone turned up a few times. It is likely a read error: a sequence one base away is far more abundant. The chain joins TRDV2 to TRDJ1; the match to TRDD3 covers 10 bases. The length of the CDR3 is 15 residues. V shed 5 bases and J 2 bases; nucleotides not matched to a gene: 7. Germline CDR1 reads GEAIGNYY; CDR2 reads EKD. The DNA for the CDR3 is TGTGCCTGTGGCGCCTTACTGGGGGATACCGATAAACTCATCTTT. Its translation: CACGALLGDTDKLIF.

As regards this clone: Given a far larger clone just one base away, this is likely a sequencing read error. The identical CDR3 is also encoded by other nucleotide sequences in the sample. The chain employs TRDV2 and TRDJ3; 8 positions match TRDD3. With V trimmed by 0 bases and J by 2 bases, 11 bases remained unmatched. Looked up from germline, CDR1 is GEAIGNYY and CDR2 is EKD. The length of the CDR3 is 20 residues. The CDR3 DNA follows: TGTGCCTGTGACACCGCAACTGGGGGGTACGCGACCTGGGACACCCGACAGATGTTTTTC. It specifies CACDTATGGYATWDTRQMFF.

The gene calls are TRDV2 and TRDJ1; TRDD3 aligns across 10 bases. The CDR3 sequence is 19 residues long. The V and J ends lost 0 bases and 0 bases, in that order; junction bases with no gene match: 12. Germline CDR1 GEAIGNYY, CDR2 EKD. The CDR3 sequence is CACDTVGVGDTQYTDKLIF. In DNA form, the CDR3 reads TGTGCCTGTGACACCGTCGGAGTGGGGGATACCCAGTACACCGATAAACTCATCTTT.

Notes on this clone: TCRdb attributes to this sequence the protein of a much larger clone, which differs from the DNA translation at residue 3; a read error is likely, and the protein displayed is translated from the DNA. The V call is TRDV2, the J call TRDJ4, with 7 bases aligning to TRDD3. The CDR3 runs to 16 residues. The germline gives CDR1 GEAIGNYY, CDR2 EKD. CDR3 loop: CARDTLVGDETRPLIF. In nucleotides, the CDR3 is TGTGCCCGTGACACGCTGGTGGGGGACGAAACCAGACCCCTGATCTTT.

Only a few counts were recorded for this clone. A far larger clone is only one base removed, so a read error is likely. Other DNA sequences of this sample code for an identical CDR3. V gene TRDV2 combines with J gene TRDJ1; D uncertain. The CDR3 sequence is 15 residues long. Germline-derived CDR1 and CDR2 are GEAIGNYY and EKD. This CDR3 is CACELLPGGTDKLIF. The CDR3 bases are TGTGCCTGTGAGTTACTGCCGGGCGGCACCGATAAGCTCATCTTT.

A word on this clone: A read error is likely here: a far larger clone is one base away. Other DNA sequences from this sample encode an identical CDR3 as well. V is TRDV2 and J is TRDJ1; no reliable D call. The CDR3 consists of 15 residues. Per the germline V gene, CDR1 is GEAIGNYY and CDR2 is EKD. The CDR3 DNA follows: TGCGCCTGTGACACCGTCGATTTGTCCACCGATAAACTCATCTTT. Translated: CACDTVDLSTDKLIF.

Turning to this clone: The protein given by TCRdb reflects a much larger clone and differs at residue 11 from this DNA's translation, likely from a read error; the protein shown is the DNA's translation. The chain employs TRDV2 and TRDJ1; 10 bases fit TRDD3. Trimming cost V 3 bases and J 1 base; bases outside gene matches: 10. The germline V gene has CDR1 GEAIGNYY and CDR2 EKD. This CDR3 is built from 17 residues. The CDR3 here is CACDPLGDNGCTDKLIF. In DNA, the CDR3 is TGTGCCTGTGACCCGCTGGGGGATAACGGGTGCACCGATAAACTCATCTTT.